The source of this T cell receptor (beta chain) is a study of cytomegalovirus exposure and HLA in healthy donors. Overall study results and limits: The authors confirmed in vitro that three CMV-associated chains were specific for CMV antigens.

To note about this clone: The antigen remains undetermined.

The PCR contained 60 Vbeta and 13 Jbeta primers. TCRdb's copy holds only in-frame clones and misses some; the assay was immunoSEQ multiplex PCR. The table shows more than 85,000 clones, with less than 80% occurring only once. V was shortened by 2 bases and J by 0 bases, with 10 bases between the two germline ends. Germline assignment: CDR1 MNHEY and CDR2 SMNVEV (reference sequence). The CDR3 is 15 amino acids. J is TRBJ1-1 and V is TRBV27; D ambiguous. Sequencing was carried out using PBMCs. The clonotype originates from a man aged 25 to 40 in good health and CMV-seronegative. The CDR3 DNA sequence: TGTGCCAGCAGTTTAAGAGGGAACATGAACACTGAAGCTTTCTTT. Protein product: CASSLRGNMNTEAFF.